Listed below are T cell receptor beta chains from one sample, sequenced in a study of blood T cell repertoires in COVID-19. TCRdb keeps only in-frame clones here, not all; method: immunoSEQ multiplex PCR. The repertoire holds 40,000 to 55,000 clones, with over 90% as singletons. The sequenced sample consisted of peripheral blood. The receptors shown here come from a woman aged 80 or over with acute or convalescent COVID-19. Each CDR3 is given with its conserved first and last residue. The D gene is left open where the match is weak. The size entry is marked missing in some rows and otherwise reads once, few, many or a size class.

. | TRBJ2-1 | TRBD2 | TRBV6-6 | TGTGCCACACAAAGGACTAGCGGGACCTACAATGAGCAGTTCTTC | CATQRTSGTYNEQFF
. | TRBJ2-5 | TRBD2 | TRBV4-3 | TGCGCCAGCAGCCAAGTCAAAAGGACTAGCCAAGAGACCCAGTACTTC | CASSQVKRTSQETQYF
. | TRBJ2-1 | TRBD1 | TRBV14 | TGTGCCAGCAGCCAAGCCCAGACAGGGGGGAGCTACAATGAGCAGTTCTTC | CASSQAQTGGSYNEQFF
. | TRBJ2-3 | TRBD1 | TRBV2 | TGTGCCAGCAGTGGACAGGGGGCGCAAGCAGATACGCAGTATTTT | CASSGQGAQADTQYF
. | TRBJ2-7 | TRBD2 | TRBV4-3 | TGCGCCAGCAGCCAAGATGGGACTAGCGGGGGATGGCAGTACTTC | CASSQDGTSGGWQYF
. | TRBJ2-3 | . | TRBV7-3 | TGTGCCAGCAGCTACCGAGGGGACTCCCTTACCTATACGCAGTATTTT | CASSYRGDSLTYTQYF
. | TRBJ1-4 | . | TRBV18 | TGTGCCAGCTCACGAAATAGCGGGTCAGGGGCGTTTGCAACTAATGAAAAACTGTTTTTT | CASSRNSGSGAFATNEKLFF
. | TRBJ1-2 | . | TRBV30 | TGTGCCTGGAGTGTCCGGGGCCCAGGGCGGGGCTATGGCTACACCTTC | CAWSVRGPGRGYGYTF
. | TRBJ1-3 | . | TRBV10-3 | TGTGCCATCAGGGGGGGCTCTGGAAACACCATATATTTT | CAIRGGSGNTIYF
. | TRBJ2-7 | TRBD2 | TRBV27 | TGTGCCTCCACGGGCCTAGCGGGAGGGGACTCCTACGAGCAGTACTTC | CASTGLAGGDSYEQYF
. | TRBJ1-6 | . | TRBV27 | TGTGCCAGCAGTTACTTTTTAAATAATTCACCCCTCCACTTT | CASSYFLNNSPLHF
few | TRBJ1-1 | . | TRBV5-4 | TGTGCCAGCAGCTTGGTTCAGAAGAACACTGAAGCTTTCTTT | CASSLVQKNTEAFF
. | TRBJ2-2 | . | TRBV27 | TGTGCCAGCAGGCAGGGCCGCACCGGGGAGCTGTTTTTT | CASRQGRTGELFF
. | TRBJ2-3 | . | TRBV19 | TGTGCCAGTAGTACAGGCGGGGATACGCAGTATTTT | CASSTGGDTQYF
. | TRBJ2-1 | TRBD2 | TRBV4-1 | TGCGCCAGCAGCCTAACTAGCGGGAGCACGAATGAGCAGTTCTTC | CASSLTSGSTNEQFF
. | TRBJ1-1 | TRBD1 | TRBV19 | TGTGCCAGTAGTCGACAGGGGAGGGACACTGAAGCTTTCTTT | CASSRQGRDTEAFF
. | TRBJ2-7 | TRBD1 | TRBV30 | TGTGCCTGGAGTGTACTCGACAGGGTGACGGAGCAGTACTTC | CAWSVLDRVTEQYF
. | TRBJ2-2 | . | TRBV12-3/TRBV12-4 | TGTGCCAGCAGCCGAAGCAACACCGGGGAGCTGTTTTTT | CASSRSNTGELFF
. | TRBJ1-5 | . | TRBV3-1/TRBV3-2 | TGTGCCAGTCCTAAACGCGGGAACAATCAGCCCCAGCATTTT | CASPKRGNNQPQHF
. | TRBJ2-3 | TRBD2 | TRBV7-2 | TGTGCCAGCAGCTTTAGCGGGAGGGCCCGAGATACGCAGTATTTT | CASSFSGRARDTQYF
. | TRBJ1-5 | TRBD1 | TRBV6-2/TRBV6-3 | TGTGCCAGCAGCCCCATGGACAGGGGAAGAGGGAATCAGCCCCAGCATTTT | CASSPMDRGRGNQPQHF
. | TRBJ2-1 | TRBD1 | TRBV25-1 | TGTGCCAGCAGTGAATATCGAGGGGGCCTGGTGGGTGAGCAGTTCTTC | CASSEYRGGLVGEQFF
. | TRBJ2-3 | TRBD2 | TRBV4-2 | TGTGCCAGCAGCCAAGAAGGTCCCCTCTTCACACTAGCGAGATACACAGATACGCAGTATTTT | CASSQEGPLFTLARYTDTQYF
. | TRBJ1-1 | . | TRBV6-5 | TGTGCCAGCAGACAGGGTCGCACTGAAGCTTTCTTT | CASRQGRTEAFF
. | TRBJ1-2 | . | TRBV30 | TGTGCCTGGGGGGAGAACTATGGCTACACCTTC | CAWGENYGYTF
. | TRBJ1-2 | TRBD1 | TRBV6-5 | TGTGCCAGCAGGCGAGAATACAGGGGGCAATATGGCTACACCTTC | CASRREYRGQYGYTF
. | TRBJ2-2 | . | TRBV11-3 | TGTGCCAGCAGCTTAGTGAGGGACACCGGGGAGCTGTTTTTT | CASSLVRDTGELFF
. | TRBJ1-2 | TRBD1 | TRBV25-1 | TGTGCCAGCAGTGGCGGGACAGAATATGGCTACACCTTC | CASSGGTEYGYTF
. | TRBJ2-3 | TRBD2 | TRBV3-1/TRBV3-2 | TGTGCCACCGGACTAGCGGGAGAGTCGGGGCAGTATTTT | CATGLAGESGQYF
. | TRBJ2-7 | . | TRBV7-2 | TGTGCCAGCAGCCTGGGTACCACAGGGTGGTACGAGCAGTACTTC | CASSLGTTGWYEQYF
. | TRBJ1-6 | . | TRBV30 | TGTGCCTTACAGGTGCCCGGAGCCGATAATTCACCCCTCCACTTT | CALQVPGADNSPLHF
once | TRBJ2-7 | TRBD2 | TRBV18 | TGTGCCAGCTCGTTAGGGACTAGCGGGATCCTCAGCTACGAGCAGTACTTC | CASSLGTSGILSYEQYF
. | TRBJ2-5 | . | TRBV7-2 | TGTGCCAGCAGCTACACGGGGTGGGAGACCCAGTACTTC | CASSYTGWETQYF
. | TRBJ2-2 | . | TRBV12-3/TRBV12-4 | TGTGCCAGCAGTTTAACTAGCCCCGGGGAGCTGTTTTTT | CASSLTSPGELFF
once | TRBJ1-5 | TRBD1 | TRBV19 | TGTGCCGCAAGTAAGGACGGGACAGCCCTTCAGCCCCAGCATTTT | CAASKDGTALQPQHF
. | TRBJ1-1 | . | TRBV6-7 | TGTGCCAGCATTGGACAGCCTGAAGCTTTCTTT | CASIGQPEAFF
. | TRBJ2-5 | . | TRBV11-2 | TGTGCCAGCAGCTTAGCCATGTTTGAGACCCAGTACTTC | CASSLAMFETQYF
. | TRBJ2-3 | . | TRBV6-5 | TGTGCCAGCAGTTACGAGTCTGGCACAGATACGCAGTATTTT | CASSYESGTDTQYF
. | TRBJ2-5 | . | TRBV11-2 | TGTGCCAGCAGCTTAGAAGTGGCCGGGGCCCAGTACTTC | CASSLEVAGAQYF
. | TRBJ2-1 | . | TRBV6-2/TRBV6-3 | TGTGCCAGCAGTTCCTTCGGAAGGAGGCAGTTCTTC | CASSSFGRRQFF
. | TRBJ2-7 | TRBD2 | TRBV19 | TGTGCCAGTAGTATCCAGACTAGCGGGAGTTACGAGCAGTACTTC | CASSIQTSGSYEQYF
. | TRBJ2-2 | TRBD2 | TRBV7-3 | TGTGCCAGCAGCCCGACCACTAGCGCGAACACCGGGGAGCTGTTTTTT | CASSPTTSANTGELFF
. | TRBJ2-7 | . | TRBV11-3 | TGTGCCAGCAGCTTAGGGGTGCAGGGCTACGAGCAGTACTTC | CASSLGVQGYEQYF
. | TRBJ1-2 | TRBD1 | TRBV7-9 | TGTGCCAGCAGACCCAGACAGGGGACGGATTTTAACTATGGCTACACCTTC | CASRPRQGTDFNYGYTF
. | TRBJ2-5 | . | TRBV12-3/TRBV12-4 | TGTGCCAGCAGTCGGCGAAGGGGAGAGACCCAGTACTTC | CASSRRRGETQYF
. | TRBJ2-2 | TRBD2 | TRBV9 | TGTGCCAGCAGCGTAGCACTAGCGGGATTGTTTGACACCGGGGAGCTGTTTTTT | CASSVALAGLFDTGELFF
. | TRBJ1-2 | TRBD1 | TRBV19 | TGTGCCAGTAATGAGGGGACAGGACCTAACTATGGCTACACCTTC | CASNEGTGPNYGYTF
. | TRBJ2-5 | TRBD2 | TRBV6-6 | TGTGCCAGCCGCCGCGGGGAGGGGGAGACCCAGTACTTC | CASRRGEGETQYF
. | TRBJ1-4 | . | TRBV19 | TGTGCCAGTAGTCTCCAGGGGAAGAATGAAAAACTGTTTTTT | CASSLQGKNEKLFF
once | TRBJ2-2 | . | TRBV29-1 | TGCAGCGTTGAAGATGGAGGGGTTGGTACCGGGGAGCTGTTTTTT | CSVEDGGVGTGELFF
. | TRBJ1-3 | . | TRBV6-2/TRBV6-3 | TGTGCCAGCAGTTACTTCCCCGAGGGGGACCCTGGAAACACCATATATTTT | CASSYFPEGDPGNTIYF
. | TRBJ1-4 | TRBD1 | TRBV5-1 | TGCGCCAGCAGCTTCGACCCCGGGACAGTGAATGAAAAACTGTTTTTT | CASSFDPGTVNEKLFF
. | TRBJ1-1 | . | TRBV4-2 | TGTGCCAGCAGCCAAGATCTACAGGGCTGGAACACTGAAGCTTTCTTT | CASSQDLQGWNTEAFF
. | TRBJ1-1 | . | TRBV11-2 | TGTGCCAGCAGCTTAGAGATGCGAGGTCCCCCAAGGAAAGCTTTCTTT | CASSLEMRGPPRKAFF
. | TRBJ1-3 | . | TRBV29-1 | TGCAGCGTTGAAGCGGGAAACACCATATATTTT | CSVEAGNTIYF
. | TRBJ2-1 | TRBD2 | TRBV10-1 | TGCGCCAGCAGTGATAACGGGACTAGCGGGAGGAATGAGCAGTTCTTC | CASSDNGTSGRNEQFF
. | TRBJ1-1 | . | TRBV2 | TGTGCCAGCAGCTTGACAGGTTTCGCGACTGAAGCTTTCTTT | CASSLTGFATEAFF
. | TRBJ1-2 | . | TRBV7-2 | TGTGCCAGCAGCTTAGGACCGTTTAGTAGCGGCTACACCTTC | CASSLGPFSSGYTF
. | TRBJ1-1 | . | TRBV19 | TGTGCCAGTAGTATTGGGTGGCGGACTGAAGCTTTCTTT | CASSIGWRTEAFF
. | TRBJ2-1 | . | TRBV24-1 | TGTGCCACCAGTAGGGGCAATGAGCAGTTCTTC | CATSRGNEQFF